This TCR beta chain was documented in a study of Ad26.COV2.S vaccination and SARS-CoV-2 variants. Study context: Donor got 5x10^10 or 1x10^11 viral particles of Ad26.COV2.S. Notes on the study in general: Compared with placebo recipients, vaccine recipients had higher spike-specific TCR breadth.

Treatment here: over 15 received Ad26.COV2.S at low or high dose, single or two shots; about 5 received placebo; per-sample allocation not given. Repertoires come from day 63 after the first vaccine or placebo injection. Note on this clone: The antigen remains unidentified.

Sequencing was performed with immunoSEQ multiplex PCR; in TCRdb, only in-frame clones are kept and a portion is missing. This repertoire shows around 310,000 clones, 75% to 90% found once; its top ten account for roughly 6%. The CDR3 covers 14 residues. Trimming left V 1 base short and J 5 bases short, with 8 bases between. In germline, CDR1 is KGHSH, CDR2 LQKENI. The source material was peripheral blood, sampled in a trial of Ad26.COV2.S vaccine versus placebo. The rearrangement links TRBV18 to TRBJ1-4; D might be TRBD1 (5 bases). This TCR was recovered from a person aged 18-60 years who received the Ad26.COV2.S COVID-19 vaccine or a placebo. CDR3 region: CASSPQTENEKLFF. CDR3 in DNA: TGTGCCAGCTCACCACAGACAGAAAATGAAAAACTGTTTTTT.